This entry concerns a single T cell receptor beta chain. The CDR3 is 13 amino acids. CDR1 and CDR2 from the germline V gene are LGHNA and YSLEER. V shed 1 base and J shed 7 bases, with 7 bases lying between them. The protocol was immunoSEQ multiplex PCR, while the TCRdb copy is restricted to in-frame clones and leaves out a portion. This table has millions of clones, roughly 93% appearing once. These data are taken from a study of shared clonotypes between healthy human individuals. This sequence was found in a man younger than 30 in good health. Some clones in this sample may be carry-over from other donors' samples. Sample: naive CD4+ T cells from PBMCs. Documented subset: CD45RA+ positively selected. V usage is TRBV4-3 and J usage is TRBJ2-2; D remains ambiguous. CDR3 loop: CASSQAVYGELFF. CDR3 in DNA: TGCGCCAGCAGCCAAGCGGTGTACGGGGAGCTGTTTTTT.